This TCR beta chain stems from a study of CD8 T cells in ankylosing spondylitis. Findings and limits, study-wide: Enrichment of disease-linked clones was reportedly significant in matched ankylosing spondylitis synovial fluid. Roughly 8 highly homologous variants formed a TCR beta motif that appeared characteristic of ankylosing spondylitis blood.

TCRdb re-called the 5' RACE reads through MiXCR, storing one row per CDR3 protein. The sample has some 840,000 distinct CDR3 sequences, about 11% seen once. This CDR3 region has 15 residues. Germline CDR1 is KGHDR and CDR2 is SFDVKD. Between the trimmed V and J ends, which lost 0 bases and 4 bases, there was a span of 10 bases. There are many counts of this clonotype. Its antigen remains unidentified. V usage is TRBV24-1 and J usage is TRBJ2-3; D not certain. Sequencing was performed on blood, either unsorted or a sorted T cell fraction (not recorded which). The sequence came from a male donor with ankylosing spondylitis. CDR3 amino acids: CATSDLGRKADTQYF. CDR3 in DNA: TGTGCCACCAGTGATTTGGGCAGAAAGGCAGATACGCAGTATTTT.